A single T cell receptor (beta chain) is shown here with its context. Investigators divided CD4+ cells into CD45RA+ naive and CD45RA-negative memory subsets. These data originate in a study of shared clonotypes between healthy human individuals. Assay: immunoSEQ multiplex PCR; the TCRdb copy retains only in-frame clones and omits some. The sample shows around 510,000 clones, about 96% of them seen only once. The germline gives CDR1 MNHEY, CDR2 SVGAGI. This CDR3 spans 13 amino acids. Trimming removed 6 bases at V and 4 bases at J, with 13 bases between. This sequence originates from a woman aged 25 to 39 in good health. The chain employs TRBV6-5 and TRBJ2-7; D gene ambiguous. Material for sequencing was naive CD4+ T cells sorted from blood. Subset of the sample: CD45RA+ positively selected. As DNA, the CDR3 is TGTGCCAGCAGCGAACCGCCCGGTTACGAGCAGTACTTC. This sequence encodes CASSEPPGYEQYF.